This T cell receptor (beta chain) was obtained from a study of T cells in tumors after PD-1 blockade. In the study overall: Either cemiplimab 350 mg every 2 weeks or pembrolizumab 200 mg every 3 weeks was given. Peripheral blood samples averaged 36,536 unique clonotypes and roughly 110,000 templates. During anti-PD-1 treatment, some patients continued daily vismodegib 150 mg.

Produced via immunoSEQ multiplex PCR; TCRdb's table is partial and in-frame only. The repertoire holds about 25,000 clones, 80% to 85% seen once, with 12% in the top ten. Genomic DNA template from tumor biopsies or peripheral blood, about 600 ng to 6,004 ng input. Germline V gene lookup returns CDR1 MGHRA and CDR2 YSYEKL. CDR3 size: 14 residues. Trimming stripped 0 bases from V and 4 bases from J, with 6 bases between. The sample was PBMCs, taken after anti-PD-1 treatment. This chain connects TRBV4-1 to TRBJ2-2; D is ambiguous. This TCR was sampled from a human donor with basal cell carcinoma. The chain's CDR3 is CASSQDPSTGELFF. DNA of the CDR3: TGCGCCAGCAGCCAAGACCCTTCCACCGGGGAGCTGTTTTTT.